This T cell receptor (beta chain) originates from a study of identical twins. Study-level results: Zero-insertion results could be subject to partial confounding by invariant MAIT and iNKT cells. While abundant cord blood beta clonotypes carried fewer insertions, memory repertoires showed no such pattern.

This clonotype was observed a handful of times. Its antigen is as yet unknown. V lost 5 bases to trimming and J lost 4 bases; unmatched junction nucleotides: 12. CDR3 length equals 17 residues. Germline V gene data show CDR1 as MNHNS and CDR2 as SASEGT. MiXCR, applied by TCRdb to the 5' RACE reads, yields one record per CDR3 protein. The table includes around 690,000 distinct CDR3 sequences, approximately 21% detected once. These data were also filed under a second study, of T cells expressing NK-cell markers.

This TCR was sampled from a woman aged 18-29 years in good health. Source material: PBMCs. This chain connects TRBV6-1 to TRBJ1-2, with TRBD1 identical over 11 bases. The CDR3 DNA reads TGTGCCAGCAGTCGGACAGGGGGCAGCTCCCGGACCTATGGCTACACCTTC. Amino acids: CASSRTGGSSRTYGYTF.